Given below is one TCR beta chain in context. The sample belongs to a study of T cell changes during pregnancy in multiple sclerosis. V lost 2 bases and J lost 4; bases outside the gene matches: 5. The CDR3 is 16 amino acids. Germline V lookup: CDR1 SGHVS, CDR2 FNYEAQ. TCRdb's table, derived via immunoSEQ multiplex PCR, lists solely in-frame clones and lacks some. The table has 90,000 to 120,000 clones, about 90% seen once. The specimen was peripheral blood, collected in the third trimester of pregnancy. The chain employs TRBV7-6 and TRBJ2-2; TRBD2 matches 9 bases. This receptor was obtained from a female donor in good health, enrolled as a control in a pregnancy study. The CDR3 is CASSLWGGGATGELFF. As DNA, the CDR3 is TGTGCCAGCAGCTTATGGGGCGGGGGGGCCACCGGGGAGCTGTTTTTT. Complete variable domain (other parts from reference TRBV7-6 and TRBJ2-2): GAGVSQSPRYKVTKRGQDVALRCDPISGHVSLYWYRQALGQGPEFLTYFNYEAQQDKSGLPNDRFSAERPEGSISTLTIQRTEQRDSAMYRCASSLWGGGATGELFFGEGSRLTVL.